What follows is one T cell receptor (beta chain) and its context. These data originate in a study of PD-L1 blockade in urothelial cancer. Study at large: Male sex and bladder-origin urothelial cancer were recorded for about 85% of the roughly 30 patients. Blood was analyzed 3 weeks (second dose) and 6 weeks after treatment start.

J lost 0 bases, V lost 2 bases, and 7 bases had no gene match. Germline V gene data show CDR1 as SGHAT and CDR2 as FQDESV (reference sequence). The CDR3 is 18 residues long. Time point denoted: peripheral blood 6 weeks after treatment start. Enrolled patients showed locally advanced or metastatic urothelial carcinoma. Each patient contributed between 1 and 8 total time points of blood mononuclear cells, pretreatment and during treatment. The repertoire was sequenced with immunoSEQ multiplex PCR; TCRdb's copy has only in-frame clones and lacks some. The data show around 110,000 clones, around 89% seen once.

The chain couples TRBV11-1 to TRBJ2-2; 9 bases match TRBD2. The material sequenced was PBMCs, taken around atezolizumab (anti-PD-L1) treatment. This TCR came from a man in his 60s with urothelial cancer. The CDR3 nucleotides are TGTGCCAGCAGCTTATTACCGGCGGGGGGGACGAACACCGGGGAGCTGTTTTTT. It codes for CASSLLPAGGTNTGELFF.